The 16 T cell receptor beta chains below all came from one sample that was sequenced in a study of Ad26.COV2.S vaccination and SARS-CoV-2 variants (dated by TCRdb to the early 2020s). The library was built by means of the immunoSEQ multiplex PCR assay. The clones in this table, taken by TCRdb from immuneACCESS, are in-frame only. Not every clone is retained; where verified, under half of the shortfall comes from an unresolved V gene, and the cause of the rest is unknown. The sample table holds roughly 380,000 clones, of which about 88% were seen once. The top ten hold approximately 3.5% of the sample. The treatment or condition label, as the study defines it: roughly 19 received Ad26.COV2.S at low or high dose, single or two shots; about 5 received placebo; per-sample allocation not given. Repertoires of vaccine and placebo recipients were sequenced from samples collected on day 63 after the first injection.

This specimen consisted of peripheral blood, obtained in a trial of Ad26.COV2.S vaccine versus placebo. The receptors come from a person aged 18-65 years who received the Ad26.COV2.S COVID-19 vaccine or a placebo.

The rearrangement joins TRBV5-5 to TRBJ1-5; TRBD1 is a possible D gene (5 bases). Germline CDR1 SGHKS, CDR2 YYEKEE (reference sequence). Trimming stripped 4 bases from V and 2 bases from J, with 10 bases between. This CDR3 is built from 14 residues. Written as DNA, the CDR3 is TGTGCCAGCAGCGGCTCGGGGGGCAATCAGCCCCAGCATTTT. Translated, it gives CASSGSGGNQPQHF.

Details on this clone: One end of the junction is discordant with germline, which a read error may explain. The V and J genes are TRBV18 and TRBJ2-6; possible D gene TRBD1, 5 bases. This CDR3 comprises 18 residues. Germline V gives CDR1 KGHSH, CDR2 LQKENI. CDR3 protein: CTSSPVSGLTTGANVLTF. The CDR3 DNA reads as TGTACCAGCTCACCAGTATCAGGGCTAACTACTGGGGCCAACGTCCTGACTTTC.

V and J are TRBV5-4 and TRBJ1-6; D is possibly TRBD1 (6 bases). Germline-derived CDR1 and CDR2 are SGHNT and YYREEE (reference sequence). The V end was cut by 1 base, the J end by 6 bases, with 11 bases between. The CDR3 runs to 15 residues. The CDR3 sequence is CASSLPGVSNSPLHF. CDR3 bases: TGTGCCAGCAGCTTGCCAGGGGTTTCTAATTCACCCCTCCACTTT.

The V gene is TRBV5-1, the J gene TRBJ2-5; the match to TRBD1 covers 9 bases. This CDR3 region has 16 residues. V was clipped by 4 bases and J by 7 bases; unmatched bases: 14. Germline loops: CDR1 SGHRS, CDR2 YFSETQ. CDR3 sequence reads: CASSSDTGGSGMTQYF. In DNA, the CDR3 is TGCGCCAGCAGCAGTGATACAGGGGGCTCGGGAATGACCCAGTACTTC.

The chain links TRBV7-2 to TRBJ2-6; the D is unclear. This CDR3 is built from 17 residues. V was clipped by 1 base and J by 0 bases, with 10 bases between them. The germline CDR1 and CDR2 sequences are SGHTA and FQGNSA. The CDR3 nucleotides read TGTGCCAGCAGCTTAGTCAGGCAGAGCTCTGGGGCCAACGTCCTGACTTTC. Translated, it gives CASSLVRQSSGANVLTF.

The rearrangement links TRBV5-1 to TRBJ2-3; D is uncertain. There are 12 residues in the CDR3. The germline V gene has CDR1 SGHRS and CDR2 YFSETQ. V was pared by 4 bases and J by 2 bases, with 5 bases between. CDR3 nucleotides: TGCGCCAGCAGCCTGATCACAGATACGCAGTATTTT. Protein sequence: CASSLITDTQYF.

The rearrangement uses TRBV4-3 and TRBJ1-6; the match to TRBD1 covers 7 bases. This CDR3 has 17 amino acids. Unmatched junction bases numbered 5, after V lost 0 bases and J lost 3 bases. The V gene's germline CDR1 is LGHNA and CDR2 YSLEER. The CDR3, as DNA: TGCGCCAGCAGCCAAGATCCTCGGGACAGCTATAATTCACCCCTCCACTTT. Translation gives CASSQDPRDSYNSPLHF.

The chain carries TRBV19 and TRBJ2-5, with 11 bases matching TRBD1. CDR3 length: 15 residues. With 3 bases clipped from V and 4 bases from J, the junction kept 4 bases outside the gene matches. Germline V lookup: CDR1 LNHDA, CDR2 SQIVND (reference sequence). CDR3: CASSMLGQGGETQYF. In DNA form, the CDR3 reads TGTGCCAGTAGTATGCTGGGACAGGGGGGAGAGACCCAGTACTTC.

The chain's CDR3 is CASSRQGLRQYF. CDR3 in DNA: TGTGCCAGCAGTCGACAGGGGTTACGGCAGTACTTC. The chain carries TRBV28 and TRBJ2-7; TRBD1 matches at 8 bases. The CDR3 extends over 12 amino acids. Germline assignment: CDR1 MDHEN and CDR2 SYDVKM. V lost 5 bases and J lost 9; bases outside the gene matches: 6.

This clone was found a few times. The rearrangement joins TRBV7-2 to TRBJ1-5; no clear D gene. Trimming cost V 5 bases and J 3 bases, with 14 bases left between them. The CDR3 is 15 amino acids. Germline V gene lookup returns CDR1 SGHTA and CDR2 FQGNSA. DNA of the CDR3: TGTGCCAGCAGCCCGGTCTCGTCGATCAATCAGCCCCAGCATTTT. Translated, it gives CASSPVSSINQPQHF.

This clone was observed once. This chain joins TRBV20-1 and TRBJ2-7, with a possible D match to TRBD1 (5 bases). CDR1 and CDR2 from the germline V gene are DFQATT and SNEGSKA (reference sequence). CDR3 length: 11 amino acids. The ends were cut back, 6 bases at V and 3 bases at J, with 9 bases in the middle. As DNA, the CDR3 is TGCAGTGCGATCGACAGCTACGAGCAGTACTTC. Its protein is CSAIDSYEQYF.

This chain links TRBV29-1 with TRBJ1-6; D uncertain. V gave up 4 bases and J gave up 6 bases, with 10 bases separating them. Germline values: CDR1 SQVTM, CDR2 ANQGSEA. This CDR3 region has 13 residues. The CDR3 loop is CSVAPGPNSPLHF. Here the CDR3 DNA reads TGCAGCGTTGCGCCGGGTCCTAATTCACCCCTCCACTTT.

V gene TRBV10-1 combines with J gene TRBJ2-1, with 9 bases identical to TRBD1. CDR1 WNHNN and CDR2 SYGVQD come from the germline V gene (reference sequence). V lost 3 bases and J lost 9; bases outside the gene matches: 12. This CDR3 is 16 amino acids long. CDR3 region: CASSDYRGLNVGEQFF. Written as DNA, the CDR3 is TGCGCCAGCAGTGACTACAGGGGGCTAAACGTCGGTGAGCAGTTCTTC.

V and J are TRBV5-4 and TRBJ2-4; weak D call: TRBD2 (6 bases). The V gene's germline CDR1 is SGHNT and CDR2 YYREEE (reference sequence). There are 16 residues in the CDR3. V lost 0 bases and J lost 6, with 16 bases in between. The CDR3 sequence: CASSLGRGKGTNIQYF. As DNA, the CDR3 is TGTGCCAGCAGCTTGGGGCGGGGAAAGGGGACAAACATTCAGTACTTC.

The rearrangement links TRBV25-1 to TRBJ2-7; maybe TRBD2 (6 bases). The CDR3 loop spans 12 amino acids. Germline CDR1 is MGHDK and CDR2 is SYGVNS. V lost 10 bases and J lost 6, with 16 bases in between. The CDR3 protein is CAIQFGSGEQYF. DNA for the CDR3: TGTGCCATCCAGTTCGGGAGTGGCGAGCAGTACTTC.

The chain couples TRBV6-1 to TRBJ1-2; TRBD1 agrees at 8 bases. The V gene end was trimmed by 5 bases and the J gene end by 7 bases; junction bases not matched to a gene: 6. This CDR3 region has 13 residues. Germline CDR1 and CDR2: MNHNS and SASEGT. In DNA form, the CDR3 reads TGTGCCAGCAGTCCTGGACAGGGACGTGGCTACACCTTC. Protein: CASSPGQGRGYTF.